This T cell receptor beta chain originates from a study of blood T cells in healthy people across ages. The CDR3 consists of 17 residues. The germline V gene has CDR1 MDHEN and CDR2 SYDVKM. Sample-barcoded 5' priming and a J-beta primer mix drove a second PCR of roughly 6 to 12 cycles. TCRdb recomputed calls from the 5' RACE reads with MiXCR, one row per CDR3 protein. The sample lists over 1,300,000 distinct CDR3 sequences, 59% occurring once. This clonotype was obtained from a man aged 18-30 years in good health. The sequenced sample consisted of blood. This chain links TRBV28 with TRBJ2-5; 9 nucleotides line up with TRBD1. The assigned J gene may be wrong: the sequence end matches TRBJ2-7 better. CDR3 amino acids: CASSLGTGRLSTYEQYF. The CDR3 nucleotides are TGTGCCAGCAGTTTGGGGACAGGGAGATTAAGTACCTACGAGCAGTACTTC.